One sample yielded the 14 T cell receptor beta chains listed below, sequenced in a study of shared clonotypes between healthy human individuals. Data came from immunoSEQ multiplex PCR; TCRdb stores just in-frame clones and leaves some out. The sample lists 1,100,000 or so clones, around 78% occurring once. Source material: memory CD4+ T cells from PBMCs. Subset in this sample: CD45RA-negative fraction. All receptors come from a man younger than 30 in good health. Some clones in this sample may be carry-over from other donors' samples.

The gene calls are TRBV30 and TRBJ2-7; 8 bases map to TRBD2. This CDR3 region has 16 residues. CDR1 is GTSNPN, CDR2 SVGIG, per germline (reference sequence). V lost 1 base, J lost 3 bases, and 11 bases stayed unmatched. CDR3 in amino acids: CAWSEAGAGTFYEQYF. CDR3 bases: TGTGCCTGGAGTGAAGCGGGGGCGGGGACTTTCTACGAGCAGTACTTC.

The rearrangement uses TRBV5-1 and TRBJ2-1; D gene ambiguous. V dropped 4 bases and J dropped 10 bases, with 15 bases sitting between them. The CDR3 contains 13 residues. In germline, CDR1 is SGHRS, CDR2 YFSETQ. The CDR3 bases are TGCGCCAGCAGCCCTACTGGGCCACAGGAGCAGTTCTTC. This gives the protein CASSPTGPQEQFF.

The gene calls are TRBV7-9 and TRBJ1-1; D possibly corresponds to TRBD1 (5 bases). The CDR3 runs to 18 residues. The germline CDR1 and CDR2 sequences are SEHNR and FQNEAQ (reference sequence). Trimming removed 3 bases at V and 1 base at J, with 21 bases between. The CDR3 spells CASSFYRSGSRGNTEAFF. CDR3 DNA sequence: TGTGCCAGCAGCTTCTACCGTTCAGGATCTAGGGGGAACACTGAAGCTTTCTTT.

On this clone: Within the sample, other DNA sequences also encode this same CDR3. The chain joins TRBV18 to TRBJ2-3; the match to TRBD2 covers 7 bases. Germline V CDR1 and CDR2: KGHSH, LQKENI. This CDR3 region has 14 residues. J was trimmed by 1 base and V by 3 bases; bases with no gene match: 1. DNA for the CDR3: TGTGCCAGCTCACCTGGGGGGGGCACAGATACGCAGTATTTT. It encodes CASSPGGGTDTQYF. Filled out from reference TRBV18 and TRBJ2-3, the complete variable domain reads NAGVMQNPRHLVRRRGQEARLRCSPMKGHSHVYWYRQLPEEGLKFMVYLQKENIIDESGMPKERFSAEFPKEGPSILRIQQVVRGDSAAYFCASSPGGGTDTQYFGPGTRLTVL.

The rearrangement joins TRBV29-1 to TRBJ2-7, with TRBD1 as a possible D gene (6 bases). The V end was cut by 1 base, the J end by 1 base, with 8 bases between. Germline V CDR1 and CDR2: SQVTM, ANQGSEA. The CDR3 covers 13 residues. The CDR3 DNA is TGCAGCGTTGAAGTCAGGGGATCCTACGAGCAGTACTTC. It is translated as CSVEVRGSYEQYF.

V and J are TRBV2 and TRBJ2-7, with 12 bases identical to TRBD1. The junction had 9 bases not matched to a gene; V was cut back by 5 bases and J by 7 bases. The CDR3 spans 15 residues. The V gene's germline CDR1 is SNHLY and CDR2 FYNNEI. The CDR3 DNA follows: TGTGCCAGCAGTTACAAGGGACAGGGGGCGGGGGAGCAGTACTTC. Its protein product is CASSYKGQGAGEQYF.

This clone was found many times. The chain uses TRBV4-1 and TRBJ1-5; D unclear. The CDR3 is made up of 17 amino acids. The V and J ends lost 1 base and 0 bases respectively, with 13 bases between them. Germline values: CDR1 MGHRA, CDR2 YSYEKL. The CDR3 bases are TGCGCCAGCAGCCAAGCAAACATGGGATTTAGCAATCAGCCCCAGCATTTT. This translates into CASSQANMGFSNQPQHF.

This clone was counted once. At the DNA level, this CDR3 is encoded by other sequences in the same sample as well. CDR3 DNA sequence: TGTGCCAGCAGCCTAAGCGGCACGGAGTACAATGAGCAGTTCTTC. Translated, it gives CASSLSGTEYNEQFF. V gene TRBV5-4 combines with J gene TRBJ2-1; D possibly corresponds to TRBD2 (5 bases). The CDR3 extends over 15 amino acids. Looked up from germline, CDR1 is SGHNT and CDR2 is YYREEE (reference sequence). Trimming stripped 4 bases from V and 4 bases from J, with 15 bases between.

This clone was seen a single time. The chain uses TRBV2 and TRBJ2-7; 10 bases align to TRBD2. The CDR3 is 14 amino acids. Germline V lookup: CDR1 SNHLY, CDR2 FYNNEI. Trimming removed 5 bases from V and 2 bases from J; junction bases left unmatched: 3. Written as DNA, the CDR3 is TGTGCCAGCAGTCTCCTAGCGGGAGCCTACGAGCAGTACTTC. Protein: CASSLLAGAYEQYF. The full variable domain, its missing parts supplied by reference TRBV2 and TRBJ2-7, is EPEVTQTPSHQVTQMGQEVILRCVPISNHLYFYWYRQILGQKVEFLVSFYNNEISEKSEIFDDQFSVERPDGSNFTLKIRSTKLEDSAMYFCASSLLAGAYEQYFGPGTRLTVT.

For this clone: A read error is possible here, since a much larger clone lies one base away. The chain uses TRBV6-1 and TRBJ1-5; tentatively, D is TRBD1 (5 bases). The CDR3 extends over 12 amino acids. The germline V gene has CDR1 MNHNS and CDR2 SASEGT. As DNA, the CDR3 is TGTGTCAGCAATCAGGGTTATCAGCCCCAGCATTTT. Translated: CVSNQGYQPQHF.

The chain links TRBV5-1 to TRBJ1-2; no reliable D call. Germline CDR1 and CDR2: SGHRS and YFSETQ. The CDR3 extends over 16 amino acids. The V end was cut by 2 bases, the J end by 3 bases, with 17 bases between. CDR3 region: CASSLDYGSSYYGYTF. The CDR3 nucleotides read TGCGCCAGCAGCTTAGATTATGGGTCCTCCTACTATGGCTACACCTTC.

The rearrangement links TRBV25-1 to TRBJ1-2; D not resolved. V lost 9 bases to trimming and J lost 8 bases, with 16 bases between them. Germline V gene data show CDR1 as MGHDK and CDR2 as SYGVNS. The CDR3 has 12 residues. The CDR3: CARCPTKGGYTF. The DNA of the CDR3 is TGTGCCAGATGCCCGACGAAGGGAGGCTACACCTTC.

The CDR3 coding sequence is TGTGCCAGCATCCAGCTAGCGGGAGTCGATACGCAGTATTTT. Its protein product is CASIQLAGVDTQYF. This chain connects TRBV28 to TRBJ2-3, with 10 bases matching TRBD2. After removal of 7 bases from V and 6 bases from J, the junction contained 7 bases not matched to a gene. The germline V gene encodes CDR1 MDHEN and CDR2 SYDVKM. This CDR3 region has 14 residues.

This chain links TRBV28 with TRBJ1-1; 7 bases are a match to TRBD1. Losses at the gene ends were 6 bases for V and 9 bases for J; bases not matched to a gene: 7. The CDR3 totals 12 residues. Germline lookup yields CDR1 MDHEN and CDR2 SYDVKM. The CDR3 sequence: CASSSDRVKAFF. DNA for the CDR3: TGTGCCAGCAGCTCCGACAGGGTGAAAGCTTTCTTT.